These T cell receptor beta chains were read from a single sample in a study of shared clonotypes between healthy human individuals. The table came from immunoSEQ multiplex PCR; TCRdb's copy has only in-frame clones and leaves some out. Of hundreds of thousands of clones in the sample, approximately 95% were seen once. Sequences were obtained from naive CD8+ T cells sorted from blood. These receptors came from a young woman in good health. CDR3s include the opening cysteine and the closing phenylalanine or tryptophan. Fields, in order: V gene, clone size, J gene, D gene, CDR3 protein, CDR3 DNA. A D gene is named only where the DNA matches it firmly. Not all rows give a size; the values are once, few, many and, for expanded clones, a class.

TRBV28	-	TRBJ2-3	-	CASSFGGPMSRGTDTQYF	TGTGCCAGCAGTTTTGGGGGGCCCATGTCTCGTGGCACAGATACGCAGTATTTT
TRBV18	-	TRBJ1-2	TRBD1	CASPPGQGLSGYGYTF	TGTGCCAGCCCACCGGGACAGGGTTTATCGGGGTATGGCTACACCTTC
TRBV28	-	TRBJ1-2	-	CALRGGNGYTF	TGTGCCCTAAGGGGGGGGAATGGCTACACCTTC
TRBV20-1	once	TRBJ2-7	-	CSGMGTYEQYF	TGCAGTGGAATGGGCACGTACGAGCAGTACTTC
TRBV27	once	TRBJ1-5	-	CASSLVALPRNSNQPQHF	TGTGCCAGCAGTTTAGTAGCCCTCCCCCGGAATAGCAATCAGCCCCAGCATTTT
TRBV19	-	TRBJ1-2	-	CASNGADNYGYTF	TGTGCCAGTAATGGGGCAGACAACTATGGCTACACCTTC
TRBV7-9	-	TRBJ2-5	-	CASSRGAGQAQETQYF	TGTGCCAGCAGTCGAGGTGCAGGGCAGGCACAAGAGACCCAGTACTTC
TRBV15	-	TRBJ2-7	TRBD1	CATSSALIPDRGNYEQYF	TGTGCCACCAGCAGTGCCTTAATCCCGGACAGGGGGAACTACGAGCAGTACTTC
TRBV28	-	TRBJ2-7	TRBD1	CASRQGSYEQYF	TGTGCCAGCCGACAGGGGTCCTACGAGCAGTACTTC
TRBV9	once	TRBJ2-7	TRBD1	CASSGTGIEQYF	TGTGCCAGCAGCGGGACAGGGATCGAGCAGTACTTC
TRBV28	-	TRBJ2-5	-	CASRLAGAGKYF	TGTGCCAGCAGATTGGCGGGTGCTGGGAAGTACTTC
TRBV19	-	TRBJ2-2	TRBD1	CASSMTGAGTGELFF	TGTGCCAGTAGTATGACAGGGGCCGGCACCGGGGAGCTGTTTTTT
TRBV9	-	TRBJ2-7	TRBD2	CASSAPSTSGIYEQYF	TGTGCCAGCAGTGCACCCTCGACTAGCGGAATCTACGAGCAGTACTTC
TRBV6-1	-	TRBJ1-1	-	CASIELTEAFF	TGTGCCAGCATTGAGTTAACTGAAGCTTTCTTT
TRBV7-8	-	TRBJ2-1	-	CASSFPEGDEQFF	TGTGCCAGCAGCTTTCCTGAGGGGGATGAGCAGTTCTTC
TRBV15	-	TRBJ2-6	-	CATSLRPSGANVLTF	TGTGCCACCAGCCTACGACCCTCTGGGGCCAACGTCCTGACTTTC
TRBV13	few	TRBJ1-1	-	CASSFGRNTEAFF	TGTGCCAGCAGCTTCGGGCGGAACACTGAAGCTTTCTTT
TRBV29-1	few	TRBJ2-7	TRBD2	CSVASGTPYEQYF	TGCAGCGTCGCAAGCGGGACCCCCTACGAGCAGTACTTC
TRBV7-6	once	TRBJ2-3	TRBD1	CASSLQGDRTLTSTDTQYF	TGTGCCAGCAGCTTACAGGGGGACCGGACTCTTACTAGCACAGATACGCAGTATTTT
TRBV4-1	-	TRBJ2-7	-	CASSHSSVGGYEQYF	TGCGCCAGCAGCCATTCGTCAGTTGGGGGCTACGAGCAGTACTTC
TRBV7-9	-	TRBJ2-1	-	CASSFTGLFKFF	TGTGCCAGCAGCTTTACAGGTTTGTTCAAGTTCTTC
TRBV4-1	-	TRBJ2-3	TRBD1	CASSQTPGTGGFTDTQYF	TGCGCCAGCAGCCAAACCCCCGGGACAGGGGGCTTCACAGATACGCAGTATTTT
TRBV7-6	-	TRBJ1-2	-	CASSLDSYGYTF	TGTGCCAGCAGCTTAGACAGCTATGGCTACACCTTC
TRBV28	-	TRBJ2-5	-	CASSFENTPQETQYF	TGTGCCAGCAGTTTCGAAAATACACCCCAAGAGACCCAGTACTTC
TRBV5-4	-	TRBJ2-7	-	CASSLEPAYEQYF	TGTGCCAGCAGCTTGGAGCCAGCATACGAGCAGTACTTC